This TCR beta chain appears in the sequencing data of a study of T cell responses to AZD1222 COVID-19 vaccine. Study observations and caveats: Elevations in Spike-specific TCR breadth and depth followed administration of two AZD1222 doses. AZD1222 recipients seropositive at baseline numbered only 6 or 7. Samples come after the peak T cell response, not at day 14. It should be noted that donors were predominantly white British and more often female, and clonal diversity was possibly underestimated.

Assay used: immunoSEQ multiplex PCR; TCRdb lists only in-frame clones, some missing. The table shows under 200,000 clones, with around nine tenths occurring only once. In the case of this clone: The antigen is undetermined.

The source was peripheral blood, collected on day 0 of AZD1222 vaccination. This receptor was taken from an adult in good health.

This CDR3 is CASRIYSGGVYEQYF. The CDR3 DNA is TGTGCCAGCAGGATTTATTCGGGAGGAGTATACGAGCAGTACTTC. This rearrangement joins TRBV5-6 to TRBJ2-7; 7 bases fit TRBD2. The CDR3 length is 15 residues. CDR1 is SGHDT and CDR2 is YYEEEE in the germline V gene. Trimming removed 5 bases from V and 4 bases from J; junction bases left unmatched: 12.